This TCR beta chain was recovered during a study of T cell repertoires in cytomegalovirus infection. Background on the study: It was recently identified HLA-C-restricted and well-studied HLA-B-restricted CMV epitopes that the study used. Through public TCR beta signatures, both CMV infection and matching HLA type were indicated.

TCRdb reprocessed the reads via MiXCR and lists one record per CDR3 protein. This table holds tens of thousands of distinct CDR3 sequences, around a fifth found once. The CDR3 has 12 residues. Germline-derived CDR1 and CDR2 are MDHEN and SYDVKM. Trimming removed 5 bases from V and 3 bases from J, with 7 bases in between. This clonotype was seen only a few times. Its target is not known. Sequencing was performed on CD8+ T cells from cultured PBMCs, taken from culture after CMV antigen stimulation. The TCR sequence derives from a human donor in good health (CMV status not recorded). Some clones in this sample may be carry-over from other donors' samples. The chain uses TRBV28 and TRBJ1-1; D is unclear. As DNA, the CDR3 is TGTGCCAGCAGTCCTCCCTACACTGAAGCTTTCTTT. Protein product: CASSPPYTEAFF.